The 14 T cell receptor beta chains listed next were all sequenced from one sample in a study of CD8 T cells in Susac syndrome. cDNA came from around 0.54 to 1 ug RNA primed by random hexamers. Each CDR3 protein is one row after TCRdb ran MiXCR on the immunoSEQ multiplex PCR reads. The data show 150,000 to 200,000 distinct CDR3 sequences, 90% to 95% seen once. Material for sequencing was CD4+ T cells from PBMCs. The receptors come from a human donor in good health.

This clonotype appeared a single time. The chain carries TRBV5-6 and TRBJ1-1, with 8 bases that match TRBD1. The germline V gene encodes CDR1 SGHDT and CDR2 YYEEEE. The CDR3 runs to 14 residues. With V trimmed by 0 bases and J by 10 bases, 8 bases remained unmatched. CDR3 nucleotide sequence: TGTGCCAGCAGCTTGGGACAGGGGAATTGGGGAGCTTTCTTT. Protein: CASSLGQGNWGAFF.

J is TRBJ1-5 and V is TRBV20-1; 9 bases map to TRBD1. Germline values: CDR1 DFQATT, CDR2 SNEGSKA (reference sequence). CDR3 length: 14 residues. V lost 5 bases, J lost 3 bases, and 5 bases stayed unmatched. CDR3 in DNA: TGCAGTGCTGGACGGGACAGGGCCAATCAGCCCCAGCATTTT. Encoded protein: CSAGRDRANQPQHF.

This clonotype showed up just once. The V gene is TRBV6-6, the J gene TRBJ1-3; 8 positions match TRBD1. The V segment lost 6 bases and the J segment 8 bases; nucleotides outside the gene matches: 12. Per germline, CDR1 MNHNY and CDR2 SVGAGI (reference sequence). The CDR3 length is 15 residues. The CDR3 loop is CASRTWGQDSYTIYF. The CDR3 coding sequence is TGTGCCAGCAGGACGTGGGGACAGGACTCGTACACCATATATTTT.

The genes are TRBV3-1 and TRBJ2-7; the D is unclear. The CDR3 spans 11 residues. Germline V gene lookup returns CDR1 LGHDT and CDR2 YNNKEL (reference sequence). Trimming stripped 0 bases from V and 6 bases from J, with 3 bases between. The CDR3 loop is CASSQDIEQYF. CDR3 coding DNA: TGTGCCAGCAGCCAAGACATCGAGCAGTACTTC.

V usage is TRBV3-1 and J usage is TRBJ2-1; TRBD2 might be the D (5 bases). Germline-derived CDR1 and CDR2 are LGHDT and YNNKEL (reference sequence). The V end was cut by 4 bases, the J end by 10 bases, with 11 bases between. This CDR3 spans 12 amino acids. The CDR3 coding sequence is TGTGCCAGCAGCCTAGCGCCCGGAGAGCAGTTCTTC. It is translated as CASSLAPGEQFF.

In its sample, this clonotype was seen a few times. The chain combines TRBV11-1 with TRBJ1-1; D is ambiguous. This CDR3 is 12 amino acids long. Germline V gene lookup returns CDR1 SGHAT and CDR2 FQDESV (reference sequence). With 1 base removed from V and 14 bases from J, the gap between germline ends came to 14 bases. This CDR3 is CASSLGGSVPFF. CDR3 coding DNA: TGTGCCAGCAGCTTAGGAGGGTCGGTTCCCTTCTTT. Full variable domain (missing parts from reference TRBV11-1 and TRBJ1-1): EAEVAQSPRYKITEKSQAVAFWCDPISGHATLYWYRQILGQGPELLVQFQDESVVDDSQLPKDRFSAERLKGVDSTLKIQPAELGDSAMYLCASSLGGSVPFFGQGTRLTVV.

This clonotype was seen a single time. The gene calls are TRBV5-1 and TRBJ2-7; D is uncertain. Germline loops: CDR1 SGHRS, CDR2 YFSETQ. The CDR3 extends over 11 amino acids. V dropped 3 bases and J dropped 12 bases, with 13 bases sitting between them. This CDR3 reads CASSSNEWLYF. In nucleotides, the CDR3 is TGCGCCAGCAGCTCCAATGAGTGGTTGTACTTC. Combining the CDR3 with reference TRBV5-1 and TRBJ2-7 gives the whole variable domain KAGVTQTPRYLIKTRGQQVTLSCSPISGHRSVSWYQQTPGQGLQFLFEYFSETQRNKGNFPGRFSGRQFSNSRSEMNVSTLELGDSALYLCASSSNEWLYFGPGTRLTVT.

The chain recombines TRBV3-1 with TRBJ2-1; no reliable D call. This CDR3 is built from 16 residues. The V end lost 0 bases, the J end lost 0 bases, and 9 bases lay between the germline ends. Germline loops: CDR1 LGHDT, CDR2 YNNKEL (reference sequence). Here the CDR3 DNA reads TGTGCCAGCAGCCAAGATAAACGTAGCTCCTACAATGAGCAGTTCTTC. This encodes CASSQDKRSSYNEQFF.

A note on this clonotype: Relative to the germline gene, one junction end is altered; a read error may explain this. In nucleotides, the CDR3 is TGTGCCAGCACCTTAGATTCAGGTAGAAGCACTGAAGCTTTCTTT. Translation gives CASTLDSGRSTEAFF. The chain carries TRBV7-2 and TRBJ1-1; D unclear. In germline, CDR1 is SGHTA, CDR2 FQGNSA. The CDR3 sequence is 15 residues long.

This chain uses TRBV4-3 with TRBJ1-1, with D possibly matching TRBD1 (6 bases). Trimming left V 0 bases short and J 5 bases short, with 13 bases between. Germline V gene lookup returns CDR1 LGHNA and CDR2 YSLEER. This CDR3 spans 15 amino acids. DNA of the CDR3: TGCGCCAGCAGCCAAGAGAGGGGGGTTCGGACTGAAGCTTTCTTT. Protein sequence: CASSQERGVRTEAFF.

V gene TRBV7-8 combines with J gene TRBJ1-5; D is possibly TRBD1 (6 bases). V was trimmed by 4 bases and J by 3 bases, leaving 10 bases between them. This CDR3 spans 14 amino acids. The V gene's germline CDR1 is SGHVS and CDR2 FQNEAQ. The CDR3 coding sequence is TGTGCCAGCAGCTCCCGGGACAACAATCAGCCCCAGCATTTT. It encodes CASSSRDNNQPQHF.

The chain recombines TRBV21-1 with TRBJ1-5; the listed D gene, TRBD1, was not tested against the DNA. TRBV21-1 is designated a pseudogene. There are 17 residues in the CDR3. The CDR3 DNA reads TGTGCCAGCAGCAAAAGGACAGGGGGAGGTAGCAATCAGCCCCAGCATTTT. It encodes CASSKRTGGGSNQPQHF.

This clonotype has just one count. The chain joins TRBV6-2 or TRBV6-3 to TRBJ2-5; a weak D match, TRBD2 (6 bases). Germline V gives CDR1 MNHEY, CDR2 SVGEGT. The CDR3 has 13 residues. Trimming shortened V by 8 bases and J by 4 bases, and 14 bases separated the two germline ends. The CDR3 is CASGNRLGETQYF. DNA of the CDR3: TGTGCCAGCGGAAATAGACTAGGAGAGACCCAGTACTTC.

The genes are TRBV29-1 and TRBJ2-2; D uncertain. The CDR3 consists of 12 residues. V dropped 2 bases and J dropped 6 bases, with 7 bases sitting between them. CDR1 SQVTM and CDR2 ANQGSEA come from the germline V gene. CDR3 sequence (DNA): TGCAGCGTTGAAATTCTACCCGGGGAGCTGTTTTTT. Its translation is CSVEILPGELFF.